Detailed here is one T cell receptor (beta chain). Its antigen is currently not known. Qualities for individual bases were not recorded, and no much larger clone is one base off. This sample is drawn from a study of blood T cell repertoires in COVID-19 (dated by TCRdb to 2018 to 2020). For context, the study as a whole: The collaborator samples originated in the United States, Italy and Spain and spanned the acute and convalescent phases of COVID-19. The prospective study material was composed of cDNA or gDNA derived from T cells, B-cell-depleted T cells, or PBMCs. Subjects who had been exposed to COVID-19, were actively infected with it, or had recovered from it provided the deeply sampled blood TCRbeta repertoires that made up the dataset. A freely available public database, intended as a resource for researchers studying the immune response to SARS-CoV-2, is where the repertoires were released. The samples were drawn from the first 160 participants of the ongoing ImmuneRACE study and from more than 1,000 subjects provided by 6 global collaborators. Nearly every sample came with metadata listing a de-identified subject ID, COVID-19 status, age in years and sex. Where HLA class I and class II types were available, the types were taken from metadata supplied by the sample provider, not from assay-based typing. The paper's findings and limits, for the study overall: The amount of clinical and demographic metadata varied by source and participant and was provided uncurated.

The immunoSEQ Assay, a bias-controlled multiplex PCR, was used to amplify TCRbeta CDR3 regions from genomic DNA. The authors processed their data as follows. Nucleated cell counts per sample were estimated from amplification of reference gene primers within the assay. To quantify the absolute abundance of each unique TCRbeta CDR3 rearrangement, sequence reads were collapsed and filtered. Productive Simpson clonality was computed per sample as the square root of Simpson's diversity index over productive rearrangements. Held by TCRdb, this immuneACCESS table contains in-frame sequences only and omits some clones. Under half of the omission traces to an unresolved V gene where checked; the cause of the rest is unknown. Clone size and the V and J calls come from that table; the DNA yielded D and trimming. The sample includes 100,000 or so clones, with roughly 80% observed a single time. The top ten clones comprise about 9.4% of the sample.

Each collaborating institution followed its own protocols to collect whole blood in K2EDTA tubes. For TCRbeta analysis, collaborators shipped samples as frozen whole blood, isolated PBMCs, or DNA extracted from either of those sample types. V is clipped by 0 bases and J by 3 bases, and the sequence between their germline boundaries is 15 bases long. Measured from the cysteine to the phenylalanine, the CDR3 is 17 residues long. Solely the CDR3 DNA is kept, with 51 bases framed from the first base. The receptor was isolated from a human donor in a cohort sampled during active COVID-19. Sequencing was carried out using peripheral blood. In this chain, TRBV5-3 is recombined with TRBJ1-4, with the D gene call left open. TRBV5-3 is filed as an ORF, its function uncertain. Here the CDR3 is given as CARSLEGGIEANEKLFF. The DNA sequence is given as TGTGCCAGAAGCTTGGAGGGAGGAATTGAAGCTAATGAAAAACTGTTTTTT.